The 19 T cell receptor beta chains below were found in one sample sequenced in a study of early T cells in non-severe SARS-CoV-2 infection. TCRdb re-derived calls from the 5' RACE reads in MiXCR, one entry per CDR3 protein. The repertoire holds around 19,000 distinct CDR3 sequences, approximately 4.8% seen once, with approximately 5% in the top ten. Material: whole blood. The receptor source for this set is an adult who was a healthcare worker with PCR-confirmed SARS-CoV-2 infection or an uninfected control (not recorded which).

This clonotype has a count of ten or more. The chain combines TRBV7-9 with TRBJ2-1; TRBD2 matches 8 bases. V shed 2 bases, J shed 6 bases, and the junction held 6 bases outside the gene matches. CDR3 length: 15 residues. The V gene's germline CDR1 is SEHNR and CDR2 FQNEAQ (reference sequence). As DNA, the CDR3 is TGTGCCAGCAGCTTACAGCCAGCGGGAGCCAATGAGCAGTTCTTC. Its protein product is CASSLQPAGANEQFF.

This clonotype occurred a few times. The chain couples TRBV7-2 to TRBJ2-7, with 8 positions matching TRBD1. Losses at the gene ends were 5 bases for V and 7 bases for J; bases not matched to a gene: 10. Germline loops: CDR1 SGHTA, CDR2 FQGNSA. The CDR3 spans 14 residues. CDR3: CASSLRQGPREQYF. Here the CDR3 DNA reads TGTGCCAGCAGCCTCAGACAGGGGCCGAGGGAGCAGTACTTC.

This sequence joins TRBV20-1 and TRBJ2-3, with 8 bases fitting TRBD2. Germline CDR1 and CDR2: DFQATT and SNEGSKA (reference sequence). V shed 1 base, J shed 4 bases, and the junction held 1 base outside the gene matches. The CDR3 spans 13 residues. CDR3 sequence (DNA): TGCAGTGCTAGAGCGGGAGGGCCAGATACGCAGTATTTT. Translating it yields CSARAGGPDTQYF.

This clonotype was seen a few times. The chain carries TRBV7-8 and TRBJ1-1; TRBD1 matches 10 bases. From germline, CDR1 is SGHVS and CDR2 FQNEAQ. This CDR3 has 15 amino acids. V was pared by 4 bases and J by 4 bases, with 6 bases of the junction left unmatched. The CDR3 sequence: CASSSDRGRSTEAFF. In DNA, the CDR3 is TGTGCCAGCAGCTCTGACAGGGGGCGTAGCACTGAAGCTTTCTTT.

There are many counts of this clonotype. The chain recombines TRBV2 with TRBJ1-6; D gene unclear. V was shortened by 3 bases and J by 9 bases, with 3 bases between the two germline ends. CDR3 length: 11 residues. Germline V lookup: CDR1 SNHLY, CDR2 FYNNEI. CDR3 residues: CASSDSSPLHF. Here the CDR3 DNA reads TGTGCCAGCAGTGACAGTTCACCCCTCCACTTT.

There are many counts of this clonotype. The chain has TRBV7-2 and TRBJ2-1, with 12 bases matching TRBD2. The CDR3 spans 15 residues. Germline loops: CDR1 SGHTA, CDR2 FQGNSA. V dropped 5 bases and J dropped 7; count of bases not matched to a gene: 6. CDR3 loop: CASSGLAGSHNEQFF. The DNA of the CDR3 is TGTGCCAGCAGCGGACTAGCGGGGTCTCATAATGAGCAGTTCTTC.

This clonotype has more than one count but fewer than ten. The rearrangement links TRBV7-2 to TRBJ2-5; 8 positions match TRBD1. V lost 6 bases and J lost 2; bases outside the gene matches: 5. The length of the CDR3 is 14 residues. Germline loops: CDR1 SGHTA, CDR2 FQGNSA. The CDR3 sequence is CASRQGARQETQYF. The CDR3 DNA follows: TGTGCCAGCAGGCAGGGGGCGCGGCAAGAGACCCAGTACTTC.

This clonotype was seen many times. The V and J genes are TRBV28 and TRBJ2-7; D remains unclear. The germline CDR1 and CDR2 sequences are MDHEN and SYDVKM. This CDR3 spans 12 amino acids. Trimming pared 8 bases from V and 3 bases from J, leaving 11 bases between. This chain's CDR3 is CASSPVRYEQYF. In DNA form, the CDR3 reads TGTGCCAGCTCCCCCGTTCGCTACGAGCAGTACTTC.

This clonotype came up many times. This chain links TRBV7-6 with TRBJ2-5, with D possibly being TRBD1 (6 bases). Germline assignment: CDR1 SGHVS and CDR2 FNYEAQ. The CDR3 is 14 residues long. The V gene lost 0 bases and the J gene lost 7 bases, with 12 bases spanning the gap. CDR3 nucleotides: TGTGCCAGCAGCTTAGCCCAGGGGCAGGGGACCCAGTACTTC. Translation gives CASSLAQGQGTQYF.

This clonotype showed up many times. The V gene is TRBV7-2, the J gene TRBJ2-3; D not certain. Germline V gives CDR1 SGHTA, CDR2 FQGNSA. The CDR3 sequence is 13 residues long. Trimming cost V 3 bases and J 0 bases, with 4 bases left between them. Written as DNA, the CDR3 is TGTGCCAGCAGCTTCCCTAGCACAGATACGCAGTATTTT. Encoded protein: CASSFPSTDTQYF. The full variable domain, its missing parts supplied by reference TRBV7-2 and TRBJ2-3, is GAGVSQSPSNKVTEKGKDVELRCDPISGHTALYWYRQSLGQGLEFLIYFQGNSAPDKSGLPSDRFSAERTGGSVSTLTIQRTQQEDSAVYLCASSFPSTDTQYFGPGTRLTVL.

This clonotype was observed at least ten times. This rearrangement joins TRBV7-2 to TRBJ1-5; the D is unclear. Germline CDR1 and CDR2: SGHTA and FQGNSA. The CDR3 has 12 residues. V was shortened by 5 bases and J by 9 bases, with 11 bases between the two germline ends. CDR3 sequence (DNA): TGTGCCAGCAGCCAGACACCGGGGCCCCAGCATTTT. This sequence encodes CASSQTPGPQHF.

The V and J genes are TRBV19 and TRBJ2-2; D gene unclear. Germline CDR1 and CDR2: LNHDA and SQIVND (reference sequence). V lost 7 bases to trimming and J lost 0 bases, with 6 bases between them. The CDR3 extends over 13 amino acids. The CDR3 is CASTPANTGELFF. CDR3 DNA: TGTGCCAGTACCCCAGCGAACACCGGGGAGCTGTTTTTT.

This clonotype was detected ten times or more. The chain links TRBV12-2 to TRBJ1-6. TRBV12-2 is flagged as a pseudogene. CDR3 size: 10 residues. DNA for the CDR3: TGTGCAAGATTCCGTTCACCCCTCCACTTT. Amino acids: CARFRSPLHF.

This clonotype was counted a few times. The CDR3 loop is CASSPRHAGSYEQYF. The CDR3 DNA follows: TGTGCCAGCAGTCCTAGACATGCAGGGTCCTACGAGCAGTACTTC. V and J are TRBV28 and TRBJ2-7; perhaps TRBD1 as D (5 bases). In germline, CDR1 is MDHEN, CDR2 SYDVKM. The V and J ends lost 5 bases and 1 base respectively, with 15 bases between them. The CDR3 spans 15 residues.

The table lists this clonotype with many counts. The V call is TRBV5-1, the J call TRBJ1-3; 10 positions match TRBD1. V was clipped by 3 bases and J by 8 bases; unmatched bases: 8. CDR1 SGHRS and CDR2 YFSETQ come from the germline V gene. This CDR3 is 15 amino acids long. The CDR3 here is CASSSAGTGEDTIYF. CDR3 DNA sequence: TGCGCCAGCAGCTCCGCCGGGACAGGGGAGGACACCATATATTTT.

This clonotype was recorded many times. The V and J genes are TRBV29-1 and TRBJ2-3; TRBD1 matches 9 bases. CDR1 SQVTM and CDR2 ANQGSEA come from the germline V gene. Trimming took 7 bases from V and 3 from J; bases not matched to a gene: 2. The CDR3 sequence is 12 residues long. The CDR3 DNA is TGCAGCGCAGGACAGGGGACAGATACGCAGTATTTT. This gives the protein CSAGQGTDTQYF.

This clonotype came up many times. The V gene is TRBV10-3, the J gene TRBJ1-3; D unresolved. The CDR3 spans 16 residues. Germline assignment: CDR1 ENHRY and CDR2 SYGVKD. The V gene lost 2 bases and the J gene lost 0 bases, with 11 bases spanning the gap. This CDR3 reads CAISEREETSGNTIYF. In DNA form, the CDR3 reads TGTGCCATCAGTGAGAGGGAGGAAACCTCTGGAAACACCATATATTTT.

This clonotype was found many times. V is TRBV20-1 and J is TRBJ1-6; D remains unclear. Germline CDR1 is DFQATT and CDR2 is SNEGSKA (reference sequence). The CDR3 consists of 13 residues. The V and J ends lost 5 bases and 10 bases respectively, with 15 bases between them. In DNA, the CDR3 is TGCAGTGCTCGGACCCGGGCGGAATCACCCCTCCACTTT. Translated, it gives CSARTRAESPLHF.

This clonotype occurred many times. The chain couples TRBV6-5 to TRBJ1-1; no clear D. Germline CDR1 and CDR2: MNHEY and SVGAGI. The CDR3 spans 13 residues. The V end lost 2 bases, the J end lost 1 base, and 5 bases lay between the germline ends. DNA for the CDR3: TGTGCCAGCAGTTACGGGCAGAACACTGAAGCTTTCTTT. This encodes CASSYGQNTEAFF.